These 21 T cell receptor beta chains came from one sample sequenced in a study of blood T cell repertoires in COVID-19 (dated by TCRdb to about 2020). Libraries were made using the immunoSEQ multiplex PCR assay. This is the immuneACCESS table as TCRdb keeps it, with only in-frame sequences that have V and J called. A part of the clones is gone; compared with another copy, unresolved V genes explain less than half, and the rest is unexplained. This sample holds around 40,000 clones; about nine tenths were observed only once. The biggest ten clones account for 24% of the sample. Sequencing was carried out using peripheral blood. The source of these receptors is a man aged 45 to 65 with active or convalescent COVID-19.

This chain joins TRBV18 and TRBJ1-5; D might be TRBD1 (5 bases). The CDR3 length is 15 residues. From germline, CDR1 is KGHSH and CDR2 LQKENI. Between the trimmed V and J ends, which lost 1 base and 2 bases, there was a span of 9 bases. The CDR3 coding sequence is TGTGCCAGCTCACCACGGGGGGACCGCAATCAGCCCCAGCATTTT. It encodes CASSPRGDRNQPQHF.

This clone showed up just once. V is TRBV7-3 and J is TRBJ2-1, with 15 bases fitting TRBD2. Unmatched junction bases numbered 11, after V lost 5 bases and J lost 3 bases. The CDR3 sequence is 19 residues long. The germline V gene has CDR1 SGHTA and CDR2 FQGTGA. CDR3 sequence reads: CASSPLPGLAGGNYNEQFF. The DNA of the CDR3 is TGTGCCAGCAGCCCACTACCGGGACTAGCGGGGGGTAACTACAATGAGCAGTTCTTC.

The chain employs TRBV28 and TRBJ2-1, with TRBD2 matching 7 bases. Germline values: CDR1 MDHEN, CDR2 SYDVKM. The CDR3 runs to 14 residues. With V trimmed by 8 bases and J by 7 bases, 11 bases remained unmatched. CDR3 bases: TGTGCCAGCCGGGGGACTACGGATGGGAATGAGCAGTTCTTC. It translates to CASRGTTDGNEQFF.

The chain joins TRBV10-2 to TRBJ1-2, with TRBD1 as a possible D gene (6 bases). Germline V gene data show CDR1 as WSHSY and CDR2 as SAAADI. The CDR3 length is 12 residues. V was shortened by 10 bases and J by 4 bases, with 13 bases between the two germline ends. The CDR3 protein is CATRTDTYGYTF. DNA of the CDR3: TGCGCCACCCGGACAGATACCTATGGCTACACCTTC.

The V and J genes are TRBV7-9 and TRBJ1-2; tentative D call: TRBD1 (6 bases). Germline assignment: CDR1 SEHNR and CDR2 FQNEAQ (reference sequence). The CDR3 is 13 residues long. Trimming stripped 3 bases from V and 2 bases from J, with 7 bases between. Here the CDR3 DNA reads TGTGCCAGCAGCTTTGGACAGAACTATGGCTACACCTTC. This gives the protein CASSFGQNYGYTF. Full variable domain (remainder filled in from reference TRBV7-9 and TRBJ1-2): DTGVSQNPRHKITKRGQNVTFRCDPISEHNRLYWYRQTLGQGPEFLTYFQNEAQLEKSRLLSDRFSAERPKGSFSTLEIQRTEQGDSAMYLCASSFGQNYGYTFGSGTRLTVV.

The rearrangement uses TRBV18 and TRBJ1-3, with D unresolved. This CDR3 is built from 14 residues. V lost 4 bases, J lost 4 bases, and 11 bases lay in between. Germline values: CDR1 KGHSH, CDR2 LQKENI. CDR3 amino acids: CASSQEGAGNTIYF. CDR3 DNA: TGTGCCAGCTCACAAGAGGGTGCCGGAAACACCATATATTTT.

The gene calls are TRBV6-1 and TRBJ1-5; TRBD1 matches 7 bases. Germline trimming cut 2 bases from V and 0 bases from J; bases unmatched to any gene: 10. The CDR3 loop spans 18 amino acids. Germline V gene lookup returns CDR1 MNHNS and CDR2 SASEGT. The CDR3, as DNA: TGTGCCAGCAGTGAACGGCTCGGCAGGGGGGTTAGCAATCAGCCCCAGCATTTT. Protein product: CASSERLGRGVSNQPQHF.

The rearrangement links TRBV11-2 to TRBJ1-5; 7 nucleotides align to TRBD1. CDR3 size: 17 residues. The trim removed 5 bases at V and 4 bases at J, leaving 14 bases unmatched. Germline loops: CDR1 SGHAT, CDR2 FQNNGV. DNA for the CDR3: TGTGCCAGCAGCCTTTTCGGGACAGCCACCTCTAATCAGCCCCAGCATTTT. Amino acid sequence: CASSLFGTATSNQPQHF.

The V and J genes are TRBV29-1 and TRBJ1-5; D unclear. The CDR3 covers 13 residues. V lost 4 bases, J lost 4 bases, and 11 bases lay in between. Germline V lookup: CDR1 SQVTM, CDR2 ANQGSEA. The CDR3 DNA follows: TGCAGCGTTGGGTACAGTAGAAATCAGCCCCAGCATTTT. It is translated as CSVGYSRNQPQHF.

J is TRBJ2-3 and V is TRBV5-1; 8 nucleotides match TRBD1. Per the germline V gene, CDR1 is SGHRS and CDR2 is YFSETQ. The CDR3 has 16 amino acids. After removal of 5 bases from V and 2 bases from J, the junction contained 10 bases not matched to a gene. CDR3 sequence: CASSETPGGVTDTQYF. DNA for the CDR3: TGCGCCAGCAGTGAAACGCCAGGGGGCGTCACAGATACGCAGTATTTT.

This clone was seen a few times. This rearrangement joins TRBV18 to TRBJ2-5; D may be TRBD2 (7 bases). Trimming stripped 2 bases from V and 4 bases from J, with 11 bases between. CDR3 length: 14 amino acids. Germline CDR1 is KGHSH and CDR2 is LQKENI. The CDR3 region is CASSPARGGETQYF. DNA for the CDR3: TGTGCCAGCTCACCAGCGAGGGGGGGAGAGACCCAGTACTTC. Together with reference TRBV18 and TRBJ2-5, the CDR3 gives the full variable domain: NAGVMQNPRHLVRRRGQEARLRCSPMKGHSHVYWYRQLPEEGLKFMVYLQKENIIDESGMPKERFSAEFPKEGPSILRIQQVVRGDSAAYFCASSPARGGETQYFGPGTRLLVL.

V is TRBV27 and J is TRBJ1-2, with TRBD1 matching over 9 bases. J was trimmed by 4 bases and V by 5 bases; bases with no gene match: 5. The CDR3 extends over 14 amino acids. The germline gives CDR1 MNHEY, CDR2 SMNVEV (reference sequence). CDR3 sequence reads: CASSASQGAYGYTF. The CDR3 DNA is TGTGCCAGCAGTGCCTCACAGGGGGCCTATGGCTACACCTTC.

The chain is built from TRBV6-6 and TRBJ1-1, with a possible D match to TRBD1 (6 bases). With 8 bases removed from V and 1 base from J, the gap between germline ends came to 11 bases. The CDR3 totals 13 residues. The V gene's germline CDR1 is MNHNY and CDR2 SVGAGI (reference sequence). CDR3 in DNA: TGTGCCAGCGGTCGGACAGCGAACACTGAAGCTTTCTTT. Amino acids: CASGRTANTEAFF.

The chain combines TRBV18 with TRBJ2-1, with D hard to call. V was trimmed by 0 bases and J by 7 bases, leaving 16 bases between them. The CDR3 has 16 residues. The germline gives CDR1 KGHSH, CDR2 LQKENI. The chain's CDR3 is CASSPPGFRSTNEQFF. The CDR3 DNA reads TGTGCCAGCTCACCACCGGGTTTTCGGAGCACGAATGAGCAGTTCTTC.

V gene TRBV2 combines with J gene TRBJ1-5; the D gene is possibly TRBD1 (6 bases). Trimming took off 6 bases at V and 2 bases at J, with 11 bases between the two ends. The CDR3 is made up of 14 amino acids. Germline assignment: CDR1 SNHLY and CDR2 FYNNEI. This CDR3 is CASRQGIGNQPQHF. CDR3 DNA sequence: TGTGCCAGCAGGCAGGGGATTGGCAATCAGCCCCAGCATTTT.

The table lists this clone with a count of one. The rearrangement uses TRBV7-8 and TRBJ2-6, with 8 bases fitting TRBD1. V shed 2 bases, J shed 2 bases, and the junction held 8 bases outside the gene matches. The CDR3 is made up of 18 amino acids. CDR1 SGHVS and CDR2 FQNEAQ come from the germline V gene. The CDR3 sequence: CASSLNRGSRTGANVLTF. The CDR3 DNA is TGTGCCAGCAGCTTAAACAGGGGGAGTAGAACTGGGGCCAACGTCCTGACTTTC.

The chain joins TRBV6-5 to TRBJ2-3; D is perhaps TRBD2 (7 bases). V shed 0 bases and J shed 5 bases, with 12 bases lying between them. The CDR3 extends over 15 amino acids. CDR1 and CDR2 (germline): MNHEY, SVGAGI. The CDR3 DNA sequence: TGTGCCAGCAGTTACTCCGGGGGGCTCGGAGATACGCAGTATTTT. Translation: CASSYSGGLGDTQYF.

V usage is TRBV2 and J usage is TRBJ2-4, with a tentative D call TRBD1 (7 bases). Per germline, CDR1 SNHLY and CDR2 FYNNEI. V was pared by 0 bases and J by 10 bases, with 22 bases between. The CDR3 runs to 17 residues. The CDR3 DNA sequence: TGTGCCAGCAGTGAAGCGCTGGGGACAGAGGAGGGAGAAATTCAGTACTTC. Its protein is CASSEALGTEEGEIQYF.

The chain links TRBV18 to TRBJ1-1; weak D call: TRBD1 (5 bases). V lost 4 bases, J lost 2 bases, and 8 bases lay in between. The CDR3 runs to 13 residues. Germline CDR1 reads KGHSH; CDR2 reads LQKENI. CDR3 DNA: TGTGCCAGCTCACTAGGACAAAACACTGAAGCTTTCTTT. Amino acids: CASSLGQNTEAFF.

This clone has a handful of counts. This sequence joins TRBV3-1 (or the pseudogene TRBV3-2) and TRBJ2-1, with 7 nucleotides matching TRBD1. The CDR3 has 16 residues. V dropped 6 bases and J dropped 0; count of bases not matched to a gene: 8. Germline assignment: CDR1 LGHDT and CDR2 YNNKEL (reference sequence). The CDR3 protein is CASRQDRPSSYNEQFF. The CDR3 nucleotides are TGTGCCAGCAGACAGGACAGGCCGAGCTCCTACAATGAGCAGTTCTTC.

V usage is TRBV18 and J usage is TRBJ1-3; D call uncertain. Looked up from germline, CDR1 is KGHSH and CDR2 is LQKENI. CDR3 length: 14 residues. V was pared by 2 bases and J by 1 base, with 6 bases between. The CDR3 loop reads CASSPGRSGNTIYF. CDR3 coding DNA: TGTGCCAGCTCACCAGGCAGGTCTGGAAACACCATATATTTT. Combining the CDR3 with reference TRBV18 and TRBJ1-3 gives the whole variable domain NAGVMQNPRHLVRRRGQEARLRCSPMKGHSHVYWYRQLPEEGLKFMVYLQKENIIDESGMPKERFSAEFPKEGPSILRIQQVVRGDSAAYFCASSPGRSGNTIYFGEGSWLTVV.